Listed below are T cell receptor beta chains from one sample, sequenced in a study of shared clonotypes between healthy human individuals. Produced via immunoSEQ multiplex PCR; TCRdb's table is partial and in-frame only. The repertoire holds more than 2 million clones, with 90% to 97% as singletons. Sequenced sample: naive CD4+ T cells sorted from blood. The origin of the receptors is a man aged 18 to 30 in good health. The conserved cysteine and the conserved F or W are not part of the CDR3 here. D genes are given only for firm matches.

D,J,length,V,CDR3
TRBD1,TRBJ2-1,12,TRBV29-1,SVRDRGANNEQF
TRBD2,TRBJ2-3,14,TRBV7-2,ASSLVGGGGTDTQY
.,TRBJ2-4,10,TRBV5-1,ASSADGSIQY
TRBD2,TRBJ2-2,14,TRBV7-2,ASSPWTSLNTGELF
.,TRBJ1-1,11,TRBV19,ASTGQLNTEAF
.,TRBJ1-5,14,TRBV7-2,ASSLAMTPGNQPQH
.,TRBJ1-2,12,TRBV10-3,AISSDGRDYGYT
TRBD1,TRBJ1-2,10,TRBV6-5,ASRTGGGGYT
TRBD1,TRBJ1-2,13,TRBV6-1,ASNGDRIPYYGYT
.,TRBJ1-2,12,TRBV7-2,ASSLVGLDYGYT
TRBD2,TRBJ2-3,15,TRBV28,ASNVGGLVGSTDTQY
.,TRBJ1-6,11,TRBV18,ASSPVGESPLH
TRBD2,TRBJ2-1,14,TRBV7-2,ASSSKAGAGYNEQF
.,TRBJ1-4,12,TRBV30,AWSDRSFNEKLF
TRBD1,TRBJ1-4,11,TRBV7-2,ASSLRQGEKLF
.,TRBJ2-5,11,TRBV30,AWTPRPRETQY
.,TRBJ1-2,11,TRBV10-3,AISELADYGYT
TRBD1,TRBJ2-7,13,TRBV6-5,ASTFPGAGGREQY
TRBD2,TRBJ2-1,13,TRBV9,ASSAAGTSVNEQF
.,TRBJ1-1,11,TRBV7-9,ASSLPVGTEAF
.,TRBJ2-7,11,TRBV7-9,ASSLGKDYEQY
.,TRBJ2-7,12,TRBV27,ASRRGGPTYEQY
.,TRBJ1-5,13,TRBV2,ASSPGGGYNQPQH
TRBD1,TRBJ1-1,15,TRBV19,ASSKTGEVGKGGEAF
TRBD1,TRBJ1-2,12,TRBV6-6,ASSYQGQGNGYT